This entry describes one T cell receptor (beta chain). Its antigen is unknown. CDR3 and TCR beta VDJ profiling relied on a genomic DNA template. TCRdb re-derived calls from the reads in MiXCR, one entry per CDR3 protein. The sample records 150,000 to 200,000 distinct CDR3 sequences, just under 65% being singletons. These data come from a study of CD8+CD57+ T cells in acquired aplastic anemia. The study's findings and limits: Patients versus controls showed no significant CD8+ Simpson's diversity difference.

The sequence came from a human donor in good health. The material sequenced was sorted CD4+, CD8+, or CD8+CD57+ T cells (not recorded which) from PBMCs.

The chain's CDR3 is CASSLVGGPSVEQYF. The CDR3 DNA reads as TGTGCCAGCAGCTTAGTGGGAGGGCCGTCGGTCGAGCAGTACTTC. The rearrangement links TRBV7-2 to TRBJ2-7, with 7 bases that match TRBD2. The CDR3 runs to 15 residues. CDR1 is SGHTA, CDR2 FQGNSA, per germline. With V trimmed by 1 base and J by 6 bases, 9 bases remained unmatched.